These T cell receptor beta chains were read from a single sample in a study of blood T cell repertoires in COVID-19. The method was immunoSEQ multiplex PCR; TCRdb's version includes in-frame clones alone and lacks a portion of them. The sample yields roughly 100,000 clones, around 80% seen once. The specimen was peripheral blood. Source of these receptors: a woman over 75 with acute or convalescent COVID-19. Both conserved end residues are part of each CDR3. Fields, in order: V gene, clone size, J gene, D gene, CDR3 protein, CDR3 DNA. A D gene is named only where the DNA matches it firmly. Clone size appears in some rows only: once, few, many, or a class for an expanded clone.

v_gene: TRBV24-1; abundance: -; j_gene: TRBJ2-6; d_gene: TRBD1; CDR3aa: CATSDSGTGSSGANVLTF; CDR3nt: TGTGCCACCAGTGATTCCGGGACAGGTTCCTCTGGGGCCAACGTCCTGACTTTC
v_gene: TRBV29-1; abundance: large; j_gene: TRBJ2-3; d_gene: TRBD2; CDR3aa: CSVGRTSGSTDTQYF; CDR3nt: TGCAGCGTTGGGCGGACTAGCGGGAGCACAGATACGCAGTATTTT
v_gene: TRBV27; abundance: -; j_gene: TRBJ2-1; d_gene: TRBD1; CDR3aa: CASSQGTYNEQFF; CDR3nt: TGTGCCAGTTCACAGGGGACGTACAATGAGCAGTTCTTC
v_gene: TRBV14; abundance: -; j_gene: TRBJ1-1; d_gene: TRBD1; CDR3aa: CASSRRPSGGEAFF; CDR3nt: TGTGCCAGCAGCCGTAGGCCTTCAGGGGGAGAAGCTTTCTTT
v_gene: TRBV11-3; abundance: once; j_gene: TRBJ2-5; d_gene: TRBD2; CDR3aa: CASSPGIAGETETQYF; CDR3nt: TGTGCCAGCAGCCCGGGAATAGCGGGAGAGACAGAGACCCAGTACTTC
v_gene: TRBV19; abundance: -; j_gene: TRBJ2-3; d_gene: -; CDR3aa: CASSIGAGETDTQYF; CDR3nt: TGTGCCAGTAGTATAGGGGCAGGGGAGACAGATACGCAGTATTTT
v_gene: TRBV7-2; abundance: -; j_gene: TRBJ2-3; d_gene: TRBD2; CDR3aa: CASSSLAGATDTQYF; CDR3nt: TGTGCCAGCAGTTCGCTAGCGGGAGCAACAGATACGCAGTATTTT
v_gene: TRBV6-5; abundance: -; j_gene: TRBJ2-7; d_gene: -; CDR3aa: CASTGTGNSYEQYF; CDR3nt: TGTGCCAGCACTGGAACGGGAAACTCCTACGAGCAGTACTTC
v_gene: TRBV7-2; abundance: -; j_gene: TRBJ1-1; d_gene: -; CDR3aa: CASSPWAGKTEAFF; CDR3nt: TGTGCCAGCAGCCCTTGGGCAGGTAAAACTGAAGCTTTCTTT
v_gene: TRBV15; abundance: -; j_gene: TRBJ1-1; d_gene: -; CDR3aa: CATSSAGMNTEAFF; CDR3nt: TGTGCCACCAGCAGTGCAGGGATGAACACTGAAGCTTTCTTT
v_gene: TRBV27; abundance: -; j_gene: TRBJ2-1; d_gene: -; CDR3aa: CASSFSGGSYNEQFF; CDR3nt: TGTGCCAGCAGTTTTAGCGGAGGCTCCTACAATGAGCAGTTCTTC
v_gene: TRBV27; abundance: -; j_gene: TRBJ2-1; d_gene: -; CDR3aa: CASSLQGIYNEQFF; CDR3nt: TGTGCCAGCAGTTTACAGGGGATCTACAATGAGCAGTTCTTC
v_gene: TRBV15; abundance: once; j_gene: TRBJ1-4; d_gene: -; CDR3aa: CATSRGSGDEKLFF; CDR3nt: TGTGCCACCAGCAGGGGGTCAGGGGATGAAAAACTGTTTTTT
v_gene: TRBV27; abundance: -; j_gene: TRBJ2-2; d_gene: TRBD2; CDR3aa: CASSSSGRVGELFF; CDR3nt: TGTGCCAGCAGTTCTAGCGGGAGGGTCGGGGAGCTGTTTTTT
v_gene: TRBV11-3; abundance: -; j_gene: TRBJ2-1; d_gene: TRBD1; CDR3aa: CASSLAQGAYNEQFF; CDR3nt: TGTGCCAGCAGCTTAGCCCAGGGGGCCTACAATGAGCAGTTCTTC
v_gene: TRBV5-1; abundance: -; j_gene: TRBJ1-3; d_gene: -; CDR3aa: CASSLAAQGSGNTIYF; CDR3nt: TGCGCCAGCAGCTTGGCCGCACAGGGCAGTGGAAACACCATATATTTT
v_gene: TRBV11-3; abundance: -; j_gene: TRBJ1-1; d_gene: -; CDR3aa: CASSSVLDTEAFF; CDR3nt: TGTGCCAGCAGCTCCGTCCTCGACACTGAAGCTTTCTTT
v_gene: TRBV11-3; abundance: once; j_gene: TRBJ1-5; d_gene: TRBD1; CDR3aa: CASSLVLGTGCNQPQHF; CDR3nt: TGTGCCAGCAGCTTAGTTCTCGGGACAGGGTGCAATCAGCCCCAGCATTTT
v_gene: TRBV11-2; abundance: -; j_gene: TRBJ1-1; d_gene: TRBD1; CDR3aa: CASSSTPGTGGTEAFF; CDR3nt: TGTGCCAGCAGCTCAACCCCCGGGACAGGGGGCACTGAAGCTTTCTTT
v_gene: TRBV2; abundance: -; j_gene: TRBJ1-5; d_gene: -; CDR3aa: CASRSHSNQPQHF; CDR3nt: TGTGCCAGCAGGTCCCATAGCAATCAGCCCCAGCATTTT
v_gene: TRBV6-4; abundance: -; j_gene: TRBJ2-1; d_gene: TRBD2; CDR3aa: CASSDSPGTSGRGNEQFF; CDR3nt: TGTGCCAGCAGTGACTCCCCCGGGACTAGCGGGAGGGGCAATGAGCAGTTCTTC
v_gene: TRBV11-2; abundance: -; j_gene: TRBJ2-2; d_gene: TRBD2; CDR3aa: CASSPTAGAGTGELFF; CDR3nt: TGTGCCAGCAGCCCAACGGCGGGAGCGGGCACCGGGGAGCTGTTTTTT
v_gene: TRBV24-1; abundance: once; j_gene: TRBJ2-2; d_gene: -; CDR3aa: CATSEWETGELFF; CDR3nt: TGTGCCACCAGTGAATGGGAGACCGGGGAGCTGTTTTTT
v_gene: TRBV18; abundance: -; j_gene: TRBJ1-2; d_gene: -; CDR3aa: CASSPPAGSLYGYTF; CDR3nt: TGTGCCAGCTCACCACCGGCGGGCAGCTTATATGGCTACACCTTC
v_gene: TRBV4-1; abundance: -; j_gene: TRBJ2-5; d_gene: TRBD2; CDR3aa: CASSQVAGLVRETQYF; CDR3nt: TGCGCCAGCAGCCAAGTGGCGGGACTAGTAAGAGAGACCCAGTACTTC
v_gene: TRBV10-1; abundance: -; j_gene: TRBJ2-1; d_gene: TRBD2; CDR3aa: CASSSYPGLTTIKQFF; CDR3nt: TGCGCCAGCAGTAGTTACCCGGGACTAACTACAATTAAGCAGTTCTTC
v_gene: TRBV6-2/TRBV6-3; abundance: -; j_gene: TRBJ1-3; d_gene: -; CDR3aa: CASSLSVGNTIYF; CDR3nt: TGTGCCAGCAGCCTCTCCGTTGGAAACACCATATATTTT
v_gene: TRBV7-6; abundance: few; j_gene: TRBJ2-5; d_gene: TRBD2; CDR3aa: CASSFLLAGQQETQYF; CDR3nt: TGTGCCAGCAGCTTCCTACTAGCGGGGCAACAAGAGACCCAGTACTTC
v_gene: TRBV7-6; abundance: -; j_gene: TRBJ2-1; d_gene: TRBD1; CDR3aa: CASSPGQDPTIYNEQFF; CDR3nt: TGTGCCAGCAGCCCGGGACAGGACCCGACCATCTACAATGAGCAGTTCTTC
v_gene: TRBV6-5; abundance: once; j_gene: TRBJ1-1; d_gene: -; CDR3aa: CASTFSTGPEAFF; CDR3nt: TGTGCCAGCACCTTTTCTACAGGGCCTGAAGCTTTCTTT
v_gene: TRBV11-2; abundance: -; j_gene: TRBJ2-5; d_gene: -; CDR3aa: CASSLLQGRGETQYF; CDR3nt: TGTGCCAGCAGCTTATTGCAGGGGAGGGGAGAGACCCAGTACTTC
v_gene: TRBV24-1; abundance: -; j_gene: TRBJ2-1; d_gene: TRBD2; CDR3aa: CATSDSFLASGHNEQFF; CDR3nt: TGTGCCACCAGTGATTCCTTCTTAGCTAGCGGACACAATGAGCAGTTCTTC
v_gene: TRBV11-3; abundance: -; j_gene: TRBJ2-1; d_gene: TRBD2; CDR3aa: CASSSYGLAGVNEQFF; CDR3nt: TGTGCCAGCAGCAGCTACGGACTAGCGGGAGTAAATGAGCAGTTCTTC
v_gene: TRBV19; abundance: -; j_gene: TRBJ1-4; d_gene: -; CDR3aa: CASSIQGGDEKLFF; CDR3nt: TGTGCCAGTAGTATCCAGGGTGGAGATGAAAAACTGTTTTTT
v_gene: TRBV6-1; abundance: -; j_gene: TRBJ2-3; d_gene: TRBD1; CDR3aa: CASSDNRGPDTQYF; CDR3nt: TGTGCCAGCAGTGACAACAGGGGTCCAGATACGCAGTATTTT
v_gene: TRBV19; abundance: -; j_gene: TRBJ2-7; d_gene: -; CDR3aa: CASSPGAQGATYEQYF; CDR3nt: TGTGCCAGTAGTCCCGGGGCACAGGGAGCGACCTACGAGCAGTACTTC
v_gene: TRBV19; abundance: -; j_gene: TRBJ1-5; d_gene: -; CDR3aa: CASSIGGQYSNQPQHF; CDR3nt: TGTGCCAGTAGTATAGGGGGACAATATAGCAATCAGCCCCAGCATTTT
v_gene: TRBV10-3; abundance: -; j_gene: TRBJ2-3; d_gene: -; CDR3aa: CAISRDFSSTDTQYF; CDR3nt: TGTGCCATCTCTAGGGACTTTTCTAGCACAGATACGCAGTATTTT
v_gene: TRBV5-1; abundance: -; j_gene: TRBJ1-6; d_gene: -; CDR3aa: CASSAGLNNSPLHF; CDR3nt: TGCGCCAGCAGCGCTGGACTGAATAATTCACCCCTCCACTTT
v_gene: TRBV15; abundance: -; j_gene: TRBJ2-7; d_gene: -; CDR3aa: CATREQFSSYEQYF; CDR3nt: TGTGCCACCCGGGAACAGTTTAGCTCCTACGAGCAGTACTTC
v_gene: TRBV18; abundance: -; j_gene: TRBJ1-1; d_gene: TRBD1; CDR3aa: CASSPVAGGGTEAFF; CDR3nt: TGTGCCAGCTCCCCGGTAGCAGGGGGCGGAACTGAAGCTTTCTTT
v_gene: TRBV7-2; abundance: -; j_gene: TRBJ2-3; d_gene: TRBD1; CDR3aa: CASSLRGTGITDTQYF; CDR3nt: TGTGCCAGCAGCTTGCGAGGGACAGGGATCACAGATACGCAGTATTTT